The rows below give T cell receptor beta chains drawn from one sample of a study of OX40 agonist ivuxolimab in advanced cancers. Sequencing was performed with immunoSEQ multiplex PCR; in TCRdb, only in-frame clones are kept and a portion is missing. This sample carries more than 95,000 clones, about nine tenths of them seen once, and the ten largest clones take around 0.84%. The source material was CD4+ or CD8+ T cells sorted from blood, sampled in a trial of the OX40 agonist ivuxolimab. Receptor source: an adult with an advanced solid tumor such as melanoma, head and neck, liver or kidney cancer. The CDR3 runs from the conserved cysteine through the conserved F or W. D genes are given only for firm matches. Clone size, where shown, is once, few, many, or a class for clones that have expanded.

d_call	v_call	j_call	clone_size	cdr3_nt	cdr3_aa
TRBD1	TRBV10-3	TRBJ1-4	once	TGTGCCATCAGTCAACACCGGGACAGCGATAATGAAAAACTGTTTTTT	CAISQHRDSDNEKLFF
NA	TRBV5-6	TRBJ1-5	NA	TGTGCCAGCAGCTTGTTCAGGGCAGGTAGCAATCAGCCCCAGCATTTT	CASSLFRAGSNQPQHF
NA	TRBV29-1	TRBJ2-3	NA	TGCAGCGCTCGACAGCCCACAGATACGCAGTATTTT	CSARQPTDTQYF
NA	TRBV7-9	TRBJ1-1	NA	TGTGCCAGCAGCTTTGAAGGGGACACTGAAGCTTTCTTT	CASSFEGDTEAFF
TRBD2	TRBV11-3	TRBJ2-7	NA	TGTGCCAGCAGCTCCGGACTAGCGGGAGTTGAGCAGTACTTC	CASSSGLAGVEQYF
NA	TRBV7-9	TRBJ2-5	NA	TGTGCCAGCAGCTTCCGTGGTATTCAAGAGACCCAGTACTTC	CASSFRGIQETQYF
NA	TRBV6-6	TRBJ2-4	NA	TGTGCCAGCAGTACCCCGGACAGAATTCAGTACTTC	CASSTPDRIQYF
NA	TRBV11-3	TRBJ2-2	NA	TGTGCCAGCAGCTTAAGGGACACCGGGGAGCTGTTTTTT	CASSLRDTGELFF
TRBD1	TRBV6-5	TRBJ1-5	NA	TGTGCCAGCAGTTTCCGACAGGGCGGAAATCAGCCCCAGCATTTT	CASSFRQGGNQPQHF
TRBD1	TRBV6-5	TRBJ1-1	NA	TGTGCCAGCAGTTACCGGGACAGGGGAGGAACTGAAGCTTTCTTT	CASSYRDRGGTEAFF
NA	TRBV28	TRBJ1-5	NA	TGTGCCAGCAGCTCGTTCTATAGTTTTCGTGGGGATCAGCCCCAGCATTTT	CASSSFYSFRGDQPQHF
NA	TRBV19	TRBJ1-5	few	TGTGCCAGTAGTATAGCCCCGGCATCGAGCAATCAGCCCCAGCATTTT	CASSIAPASSNQPQHF
TRBD2	TRBV28	TRBJ2-7	NA	TGTGCCAGCAGTTCGAGCGGGAGCTCCTACGAGCAGTACTTC	CASSSSGSSYEQYF
TRBD2	TRBV7-9	TRBJ2-1	NA	TGTGCCAGCAGCTTAGGTACTAGCGGGAAGGGCTACAATGGGCAGTTCTTC	CASSLGTSGKGYNGQFF
TRBD2	TRBV14	TRBJ2-1	NA	TGTGCCAGCAGCCAAGCAAAGACTAGCGGGTTCAGTGAGCAGTTCTTC	CASSQAKTSGFSEQFF
NA	TRBV7-2	TRBJ1-1	NA	TGTGCCAGCAGCTTAACGCGGGAGGTGAACACTGAAGCTTTCTTT	CASSLTREVNTEAFF
NA	TRBV6-5	TRBJ1-1	once	TGTGCCAGCAGTTACTCGAGGCTCACTGAAGCTTTCTTT	CASSYSRLTEAFF
NA	TRBV11-2	TRBJ2-1	NA	TGTGCCAGCAGCAACGGGGACATACCAGACAATGAGCAGTTCTTC	CASSNGDIPDNEQFF
NA	TRBV7-8	TRBJ1-1	few	TGTGCCAGCAGCTTGAGGGGTGCAGCGAGAAACACTGAAGCTTTCTTT	CASSLRGAARNTEAFF
NA	TRBV28	TRBJ1-5	NA	TGTGCCAGCAGTTTATTAGTAGGCCAGATTAGAAGCAATCAGCCCCAGCATTTT	CASSLLVGQIRSNQPQHF
NA	TRBV19	TRBJ2-2	NA	TGTGCCAGCAGGAATAAAGGACTCCAACAGGGGAACACCGGGGAGCTGTTTTTT	CASRNKGLQQGNTGELFF
NA	TRBV5-1	TRBJ2-2	NA	TGCGCCAGCAGCTTCTCAATGATTACAGGGAACACCGGGGAGCTGTTTTTT	CASSFSMITGNTGELFF
NA	TRBV21-1	TRBJ2-7	NA	TGTGCCAGCAGCAAAGGGCTTCCCACAGGGGGAGTCTACGAGCAGTACTTC	CASSKGLPTGGVYEQYF
TRBD2	TRBV30	TRBJ2-5	NA	TGTGTCTGGAATAAGGTCGGGGGGGAGACCCAGTACTTC	CVWNKVGGETQYF
TRBD2	TRBV29-1	TRBJ2-1	NA	TGCAGCGAACGGACTAGTCGTACTGGCAATGAGCAGTTCTTC	CSERTSRTGNEQFF
TRBD2	TRBV27	TRBJ2-5	NA	TGTGCCAGCAGTTTCGTCGGACTAGCGGAGGGCAAAGAGACCCAGTACTTC	CASSFVGLAEGKETQYF
TRBD1	TRBV28	TRBJ2-7	NA	TGTGCCAGCAGTTACAGGGGGCCCTACGAGCAGTACTTC	CASSYRGPYEQYF
NA	TRBV7-3	TRBJ2-1	NA	TGTGCCAGCAGCTTAAACAGTATCTACAATGAGCAGTTCTTC	CASSLNSIYNEQFF
TRBD2	TRBV4-3	TRBJ2-1	NA	TGCGCCAGCAGCCAAGCCAGCGGGGACTACAATGAGCAGTTCTTC	CASSQASGDYNEQFF
TRBD1	TRBV4-3	TRBJ1-5	NA	TGCGCCAGCAGCCAATTGACAGGGAACAATCAGCCCCAGCATTTT	CASSQLTGNNQPQHF
TRBD1	TRBV6-5	TRBJ1-2	NA	TGTGCCAGCAGCCGGCTAGCTACAGGGGGTTATGGCTACACCTTC	CASSRLATGGYGYTF
TRBD1	TRBV19	TRBJ2-1	NA	TGTGCCAGTAGGATGGGACAGGGACGGGAGCAGTTCTTC	CASRMGQGREQFF
NA	TRBV28	TRBJ1-2	NA	TGTGGATCAATGGAAATTAACTATGGCTACACCTTC	CGSMEINYGYTF
NA	TRBV19	TRBJ2-6	NA	TGTGCCAGTAGTATAGTATCCGGGGCCAACGTCCTGACTTTC	CASSIVSGANVLTF
NA	TRBV5-6	TRBJ1-1	NA	TGTGCCAGCAGCTTAGGGAGCACTGAAGCTTTCTTT	CASSLGSTEAFF
NA	TRBV19	TRBJ2-7	NA	TGTGCCAGTAGTATGGTGGAGGGCTACGAGCAGTACTTC	CASSMVEGYEQYF
NA	TRBV19	TRBJ2-2	NA	TGTGCCAGCCGGGGACGGAAGAACACCGGGGAGCTGTTTTTT	CASRGRKNTGELFF
TRBD2	TRBV28	TRBJ2-1	NA	TGTGCCAGCAGTTTACGCGGGAGGGGGACTGAGCAGTTCTTC	CASSLRGRGTEQFF
NA	TRBV27	TRBJ2-3	NA	TGTGCCAGCAGTTTAGAGAGAGGAGATACGCAGTATTTT	CASSLERGDTQYF
TRBD2	TRBV6-1	TRBJ2-1	NA	TGTGCCAGCAGTGTCCGAGCGGGAGGGCCCCTCAATGAGCAGTTCTTC	CASSVRAGGPLNEQFF